These 10 T cell receptor beta chains originate from one sample sequenced in a study of response to subunit inactivated influenza vaccine. MiXCR, applied by TCRdb to the RT-PCR reads, yields one record per CDR3 protein. Among roughly 790,000 distinct CDR3 sequences listed, about 20% were seen once. The sequenced sample was PBMCs from blood, obtained 5 to 6 days after vaccination. The receptors come from a man aged 45-65 years who received an inactivated influenza vaccine.

This clonotype was detected only a few times. CDR3 DNA sequence: TGTGCCAGCAGCTTAGAGGCTCCGCATGGCACAGATACGCAGTATTTT. This codes for CASSLEAPHGTDTQYF. The chain combines TRBV7-6 with TRBJ2-3; D is ambiguous. V shed 1 base and J shed 1 base, with 12 bases lying between them. This CDR3 has 16 amino acids. Germline V gene data show CDR1 as SGHVS and CDR2 as FNYEAQ.

This clonotype was detected only a few times. The rearrangement uses TRBV5-1 and TRBJ2-7, with D possibly TRBD1 on 6 matching bases. CDR1 SGHRS and CDR2 YFSETQ come from the germline V gene. The CDR3 consists of 17 residues. Trimming took off 7 bases at V and 5 bases at J, with 28 bases between the two ends. As DNA, the CDR3 is TGCGCCAGCCGCTCGATGACAGGAGTGAGTATCATCGACGAGCAGTACTTC. Translated: CASRSMTGVSIIDEQYF.

This clonotype was observed at least ten times. The rearrangement uses TRBV20-1 and TRBJ2-1, with 11 bases identical to TRBD1. CDR1 and CDR2 from the germline V gene are DFQATT and SNEGSKA (reference sequence). V lost 6 bases and J lost 8; bases outside the gene matches: 6. This CDR3 has 13 residues. The CDR3 DNA is TGCAGTGCAGGGACAGGGGGGGTCTATGAGCAGTTCTTC. Amino acids: CSAGTGGVYEQFF.

This clonotype was seen once. V gene TRBV4-1 combines with J gene TRBJ2-3, with 10 bases matching TRBD2. In germline, CDR1 is MGHRA, CDR2 YSYEKL. Trimming took 3 bases from V and 5 from J; bases not matched to a gene: 8. The CDR3 sequence is 16 residues long. Written as DNA, the CDR3 is TGCGCCAGCAGCCAGGGACTAGCGCGAGGGGGAGATACGCAGTATTTT. Translated, it gives CASSQGLARGGDTQYF.

The chain couples TRBV5-1 to TRBJ1-4; 9 bases line up with TRBD1. Germline CDR1 reads SGHRS; CDR2 reads YFSETQ. Losses at the gene ends were 5 bases for V and 8 bases for J; bases not matched to a gene: 7. CDR3 size: 14 residues. CDR3 loop: CASRAGTGREKLFF. The CDR3 region has the DNA TGCGCCAGCAGGGCCGGGACAGGGAGGGAAAAACTGTTTTTT.

The chain employs TRBV29-1 and TRBJ2-7; perhaps TRBD1 as D (6 bases). The V gene lost 8 bases and the J gene lost 2 bases, with 37 bases spanning the gap. There are 20 residues in the CDR3. Germline CDR1 reads SQVTM; CDR2 reads ANQGSEA. The CDR3 is CSPGSTLGGRFHQGPYEQYF. As DNA, the CDR3 is TGCAGCCCTGGTAGTACCCTAGGGGGAAGATTCCACCAAGGCCCCTACGAGCAGTACTTC.

DNA of the CDR3: TGTGCCAGCAGCTCTTCAAGTTACTATAATTCACCCCTCCACTTT. Protein: CASSSSSYYNSPLHF. This sequence joins TRBV5-6 and TRBJ1-6; D is ambiguous. V lost 3 bases to trimming and J lost 3 bases, with 10 bases between them. The CDR3 is 15 residues long. CDR1 SGHDT and CDR2 YYEEEE come from the germline V gene. Full variable domain (outside the CDR3, taken from reference TRBV5-6 and TRBJ1-6): DAGVTQSPTHLIKTRGQQVTLRCSPKSGHDTVSWYQQALGQGPQFIFQYYEEEERQRGNFPDRFSGHQFPNYSSELNVNALLLGDSALYLCASSSSSYYNSPLHFGNGTRLTVT.

This clonotype was seen many times. CDR3 in amino acids: CASYRVRGEQFF. For the CDR3, the DNA is TGTGCCAGTTACAGGGTCCGTGGTGAGCAGTTCTTC. The rearrangement joins TRBV5-5 to TRBJ2-1; D may be TRBD1 (6 bases). Trimming left V 8 bases short and J 9 bases short, with 15 bases between. Germline CDR1 reads SGHKS; CDR2 reads YYEKEE (reference sequence). The CDR3 sequence is 12 residues long. Full variable domain (remainder filled in from reference TRBV5-5 and TRBJ2-1): DAGVTQSPTHLIKTRGQQVTLRCSPISGHKSVSWYQQVLGQGPQFIFQYYEKEERGRGNFPDRFSARQFPNYSSELNVNALLLGDSALYLCASYRVRGEQFFGPGTRLTVL.

This clonotype showed up just a few times. The J gene is TRBJ2-7, the V gene TRBV7-9; 8 bases fit TRBD1. CDR1 and CDR2 from the germline V gene are SEHNR and FQNEAQ (reference sequence). The CDR3 has 16 amino acids. V shed 4 bases, J shed 0 bases, and the junction held 8 bases outside the gene matches. This CDR3 is CASSSDRVPLSYEQYF. For the CDR3, the DNA is TGTGCCAGCAGCTCGGACAGGGTCCCTCTCTCCTACGAGCAGTACTTC.

This clonotype was seen only a few times. This chain connects TRBV28 to TRBJ2-3; TRBD2 matches 8 bases. The trim removed 6 bases at V and 3 bases at J, leaving 5 bases unmatched. The germline V gene encodes CDR1 MDHEN and CDR2 SYDVKM. CDR3 length: 14 amino acids. The CDR3 DNA reads as TGTGCCAGCAGGGTAGCGGGACTGACAGATACGCAGTATTTT. It translates to CASRVAGLTDTQYF. The full variable domain, completed using reference TRBV28 and TRBJ2-3, is DVKVTQSSRYLVKRTGEKVFLECVQDMDHENMFWYRQDPGLGLRLIYFSYDVKMKEKGDIPEGYSVSREKKERFSLILESASTNQTSMYLCASRVAGLTDTQYFGPGTRLTVL.